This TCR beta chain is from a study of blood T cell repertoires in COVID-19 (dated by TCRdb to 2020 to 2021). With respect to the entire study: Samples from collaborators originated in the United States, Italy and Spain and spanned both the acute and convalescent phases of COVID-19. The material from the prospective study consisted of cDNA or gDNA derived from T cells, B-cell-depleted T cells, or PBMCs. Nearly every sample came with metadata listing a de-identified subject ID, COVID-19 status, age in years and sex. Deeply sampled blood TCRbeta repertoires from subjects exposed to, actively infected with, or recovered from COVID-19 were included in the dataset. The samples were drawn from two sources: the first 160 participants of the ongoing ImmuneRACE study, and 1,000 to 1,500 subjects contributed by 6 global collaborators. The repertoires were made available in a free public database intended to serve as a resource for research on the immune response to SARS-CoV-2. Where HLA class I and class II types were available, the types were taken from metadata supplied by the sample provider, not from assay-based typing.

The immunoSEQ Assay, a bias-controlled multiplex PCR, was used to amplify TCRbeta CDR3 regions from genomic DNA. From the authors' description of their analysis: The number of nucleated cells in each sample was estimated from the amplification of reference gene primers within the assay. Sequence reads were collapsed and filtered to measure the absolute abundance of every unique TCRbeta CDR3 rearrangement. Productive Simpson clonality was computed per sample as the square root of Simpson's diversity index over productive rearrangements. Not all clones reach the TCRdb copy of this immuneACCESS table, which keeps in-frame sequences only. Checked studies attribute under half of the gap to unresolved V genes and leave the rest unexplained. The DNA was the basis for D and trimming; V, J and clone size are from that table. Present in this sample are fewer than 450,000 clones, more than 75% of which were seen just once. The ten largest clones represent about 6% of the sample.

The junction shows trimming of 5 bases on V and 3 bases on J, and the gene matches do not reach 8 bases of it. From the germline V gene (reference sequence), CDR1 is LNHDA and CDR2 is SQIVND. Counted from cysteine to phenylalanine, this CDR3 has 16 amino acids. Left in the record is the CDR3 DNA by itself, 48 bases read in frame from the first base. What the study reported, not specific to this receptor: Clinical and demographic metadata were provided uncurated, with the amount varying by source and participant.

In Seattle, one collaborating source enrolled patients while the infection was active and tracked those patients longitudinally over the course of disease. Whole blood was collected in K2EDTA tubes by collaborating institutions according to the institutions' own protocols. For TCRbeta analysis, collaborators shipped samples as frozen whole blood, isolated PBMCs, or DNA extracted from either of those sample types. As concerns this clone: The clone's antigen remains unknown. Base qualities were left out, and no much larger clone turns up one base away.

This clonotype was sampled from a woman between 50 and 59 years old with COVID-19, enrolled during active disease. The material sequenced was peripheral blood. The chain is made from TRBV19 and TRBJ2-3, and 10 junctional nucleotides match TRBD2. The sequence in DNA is TGTGCCAGTAGTTTACCTAGCGGGAGCTTGACAGATACGCAGTATTTT. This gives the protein CASSLPSGSLTDTQYF.